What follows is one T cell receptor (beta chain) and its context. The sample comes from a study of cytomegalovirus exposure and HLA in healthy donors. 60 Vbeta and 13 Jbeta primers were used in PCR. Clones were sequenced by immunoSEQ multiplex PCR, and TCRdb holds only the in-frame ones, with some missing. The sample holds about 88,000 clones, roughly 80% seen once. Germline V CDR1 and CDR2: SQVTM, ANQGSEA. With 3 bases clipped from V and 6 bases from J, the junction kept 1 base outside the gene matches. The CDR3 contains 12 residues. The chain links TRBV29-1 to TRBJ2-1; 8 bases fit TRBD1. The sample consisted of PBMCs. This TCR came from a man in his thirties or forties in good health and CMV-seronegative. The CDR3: CSVEGQVNEQFF. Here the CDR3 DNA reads TGCAGCGTTGAGGGACAGGTCAATGAGCAGTTCTTC.